The clone carrying this TCR beta chain is termed medium-sized. Its antigen is still unknown. This entry is derived from a study of metastatic and nonmetastatic thyroid tumors. The overall study: Where malignant and benign thyroid patients were concerned, repertoires were compared across blood and tumor or nodule tissue.

V lost 5 bases, J lost 4 bases, and 7 bases stayed unmatched. The CDR3 sequence is 14 residues long. Germline-derived CDR1 and CDR2 are MNHEY and SMNVEV (reference sequence). Per the authors' pipeline: A distant-metastasis classifier for papillary thyroid cancer was built using CDR3 differences across clinicopathological groups. TCRdb re-called the PCR reads via MiXCR. V and J calls and clone size were set by TCRdb, not the authors. The data contain under 8,500 clones, about 18% of them seen just once; the ten biggest clones take up approximately 24%. Prior to thyroid surgery, none of the patients had received any treatment. Notes on the study in general: It was reportedly found that TCR beta diversity was significantly higher in malignant thyroid tumors than in benign nodules, a difference seen in both blood and tumor samples.

The V call is TRBV27, the J call TRBJ2-5, with 7 bases matching TRBD2. This clonotype was obtained from a male donor with papillary thyroid cancer or a benign thyroid nodule (not recorded which). Some clones in this sample may be carry-over from other donors' samples. The sample comprised adjacent normal tissue. The CDR3 region has the DNA TGTGCCAGCAGTCCACTAGCGTCGCGAGAGACCCAGTACTTC. It specifies CASSPLASRETQYF.